The T cell receptor (beta chain) under discussion was sequenced for a study of T cells in Graves' hyperthyroidism and ophthalmopathy. This CDR3 comprises 15 residues. Germline CDR1 SGHDT, CDR2 YYEEEE. The trim removed 4 bases at V and 2 bases at J, leaving 6 bases unmatched. Amplification yielded TCR beta CDR3 regions, with RNA transcripts as the source. An initial round of RT-PCR targeting the TCR CDR3 relied on the HTBI primer set. TCRdb ran MiXCR on the multiplex PCR reads and lists one entry per CDR3 protein. The sample contains 350,000 to 450,000 distinct CDR3 sequences, around 13% of which appear only once. This clonotype was found many times.

The sequencing sample was made of blood. The chain has TRBV5-6 and TRBJ2-1, with 7 bases aligning to TRBD2. The receptor was derived from a woman aged 55-70 years with Graves' hyperthyroidism. CDR3 residues: CASSPLGRAYNEQFF. CDR3 nucleotide sequence: TGTGCCAGCAGCCCGCTGGGGAGGGCCTACAATGAGCAGTTCTTC.